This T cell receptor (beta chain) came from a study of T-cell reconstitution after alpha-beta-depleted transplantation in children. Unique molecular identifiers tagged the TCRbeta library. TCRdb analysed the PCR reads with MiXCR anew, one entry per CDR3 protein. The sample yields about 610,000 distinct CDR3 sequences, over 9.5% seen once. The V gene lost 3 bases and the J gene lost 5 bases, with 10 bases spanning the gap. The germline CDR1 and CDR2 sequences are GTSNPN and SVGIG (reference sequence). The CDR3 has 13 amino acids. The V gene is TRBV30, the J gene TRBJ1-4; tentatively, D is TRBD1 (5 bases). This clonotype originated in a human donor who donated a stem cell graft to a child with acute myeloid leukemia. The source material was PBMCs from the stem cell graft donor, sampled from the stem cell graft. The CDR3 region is CAWSSRGNEKLFF. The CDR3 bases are TGTGCCTGGAGCAGTCGGGGGAATGAAAAACTGTTTTTT.